The TCR beta chain described here comes from a study of blood T cell repertoires in COVID-19. Background on the study: The United States, Italy and Spain were the sources of the acute and convalescent COVID-19 samples. T cells, B-cell-depleted T cells, or PBMCs supplied cDNA or gDNA.

In the original processing: Amplified reference gene primers provided the basis for estimating nucleated cell counts. Repertoires were generated with immunoSEQ multiplex PCR, while TCRdb's copy carries only in-frame clones and drops some. V and J calls and clone size are given by that table; D and trimming were obtained from the DNA. The profile covers more than 110,000 clones, with more than 60% appearing a single time and around 13% taken by the ten largest. The germline CDR1 and CDR2 sequences are MDHEN and SYDVKM. The CDR3 runs to 13 residues. The V segment lost 6 bases and the J segment 4 bases; nucleotides outside the gene matches: 4.

V usage is TRBV28 and J usage is TRBJ1-2, with 8 bases lining up with TRBD1. This TCR was recovered from a man older than 75 with acute or convalescent COVID-19. The sample consisted of peripheral blood. The CDR3 reads CASSPTGAYGYTF. CDR3 bases: TGTGCCAGCAGCCCGACAGGGGCCTATGGCTACACCTTC.